A single sample gave rise to the 32 T cell receptor beta chains below, sequenced in a study of blood T cells in healthy people across ages (dated by TCRdb to the mid-2010s). The library was obtained by 5' RACE. Sequenced on an Illumina HiSeq 2500. The second PCR ran for roughly 7 to 11 cycles and used a J-beta primer mix along with a sample-barcoded 5' primer. TCRdb's own reprocessing of the public reads used fastp at Q25 and MiXCR and kept productive beta chains. Merged by CDR3 protein, the rows form single entries marked with the most common genes and DNA. The sample table contains 1.5 million to 2 million distinct CDR3 sequences; only one count was recorded for 28% of them. Over 7% of the sample is in the top ten clones. Sequenced input: blood. Receptor source: a woman aged 30 to 39 in good health.

The chain joins TRBV5-1 to TRBJ2-5, with D tentatively TRBD1 or TRBD2 (5 bases each). The germline V gene encodes CDR1 SGHRS and CDR2 YFSETQ. V was cut by 2 bases and J by 4 bases, with 9 bases left in between. CDR3 length equals 13 residues. The CDR3 here is CASSFEGLETQYF. CDR3 DNA sequence: TGCGCCAGCAGCTTTGAGGGGTTAGAGACCCAGTACTTC.

The chain carries TRBV5-1 and TRBJ2-7; the match to TRBD1 covers 8 bases. CDR1 is SGHRS and CDR2 is YFSETQ in the germline V gene. With 4 bases clipped from V and 2 bases from J, the junction kept 11 bases outside the gene matches. CDR3 length: 16 amino acids. CDR3 DNA: TGCGCCAGCAGCCCCTTACAACGACAGGGGACCTACGAGCAGTACTTC. Its protein is CASSPLQRQGTYEQYF. Using reference TRBV5-1 and TRBJ2-7 for the parts outside the CDR3, the full variable domain is KAGVTQTPRYLIKTRGQQVTLSCSPISGHRSVSWYQQTPGQGLQFLFEYFSETQRNKGNFPGRFSGRQFSNSRSEMNVSTLELGDSALYLCASSPLQRQGTYEQYFGPGTRLTVT.

This clonotype has at least ten counts. CDR3 in amino acids: CASSKSGSTPTEQYF. DNA of the CDR3: TGTGCCAGCAGCAAAAGCGGTTCGACCCCCACGGAGCAGTACTTC. The genes are TRBV21-1 and TRBJ2-7; TRBD1, as called in the table, went unchecked against the DNA. TRBV21-1 is a documented pseudogene. There are 15 residues in the CDR3.

In its sample, this clonotype was seen a few times. The chain links TRBV15 to TRBJ2-1; weak D call: TRBD2 (5 bases). The V gene lost 5 bases and the J gene lost 7 bases, with 12 bases spanning the gap. Germline assignment: CDR1 LNHNV and CDR2 YYDKDF (reference sequence). The CDR3 loop spans 13 amino acids. CDR3 sequence reads: CATSEGPWNEQFF. CDR3 sequence (DNA): TGTGCCACCAGCGAGGGCCCCTGGAATGAGCAGTTCTTC.

This clonotype was detected a few times. The chain joins TRBV5-5 to TRBJ2-7; D may be TRBD1 (6 bases). This CDR3 region has 11 residues. Per the germline V gene, CDR1 is SGHKS and CDR2 is YYEKEE (reference sequence). The V end was cut by 7 bases, the J end by 6 bases, with 11 bases between. CDR3 loop: CASGTGSEQYF. CDR3 nucleotide sequence: TGTGCCAGCGGCACAGGGAGCGAGCAGTACTTC.

This sequence joins TRBV5-1 and TRBJ2-1; maybe TRBD1 (6 bases). The germline V gene has CDR1 SGHRS and CDR2 YFSETQ. V lost 1 base and J lost 7, with 18 bases in between. The CDR3 consists of 16 residues. The CDR3 DNA follows: TGCGCCAGCAGCTTGATGGTCGGGACGAGGGGGAATGAGCAGTTCTTC. Protein sequence: CASSLMVGTRGNEQFF.

The rearrangement joins TRBV5-4 to TRBJ2-3; D perhaps matches TRBD2 (6 bases). This CDR3 has 16 amino acids. CDR1 and CDR2 from the germline V gene are SGHNT and YYREEE (reference sequence). Trimming stripped 4 bases from V and 0 bases from J, with 15 bases between. CDR3 bases: TGTGCCAGCAGCCACTCGTCCGGGACTAGCACAGATACGCAGTATTTT. The encoded protein is CASSHSSGTSTDTQYF.

On this clonotype itself: A much larger clone sits a single nucleotide away, making a read error possible. The V gene is TRBV24-1, the J gene TRBJ2-1, with TRBD2 matching over 10 bases. The tail of the sequence fits TRBJ2-7 better, so the J call may be wrong. Germline V gene sequence: CDR1 KGHDR, CDR2 SFDVKD. The CDR3 has 19 amino acids. CDR3 loop: CATSDKREGRMGSYNEQYF. The CDR3 nucleotides are TGTGCCACCAGTGATAAGCGGGAGGGCCGTATGGGGTCCTACAATGAGCAGTACTTC.

As for this clonotype: At one end the junction does not follow the germline gene, possibly because of a read error. The chain is built from TRBV4-1 and TRBJ2-2, with D possibly being TRBD1 or TRBD2 (6 bases each). The CDR3 loop spans 16 amino acids. CDR1 and CDR2 (germline): MGHRA, YSYEKL. The CDR3 here is CASSQVGQTNTGGLFF. CDR3 bases: TGCGCCAGCAGCCAAGTGGGACAAACGAACACCGGGGGGCTGTTTTTT.

The CDR3 sequence is CASSPSGTGAVYEQYF. The CDR3 nucleotides are TGTGCCAGCAGCCCTTCCGGGACAGGGGCCGTATACGAGCAGTACTTC. The rearrangement uses TRBV3-1 and TRBJ2-7; 10 bases map to TRBD1. This CDR3 comprises 16 residues. Germline-derived CDR1 and CDR2 are LGHDT and YNNKEL (reference sequence). Germline trimming cut 4 bases from V and 4 bases from J; bases unmatched to any gene: 10.

Turning to this clonotype: A read error may be the cause here, since a much bigger clone is one base away. The chain employs TRBV6-5 and TRBJ2-7; D not certain. The CDR3 is made up of 14 amino acids. The germline V gene encodes CDR1 MNHEY and CDR2 SVGAGI. The CDR3 DNA reads TGTGCCGGCAGTTACGGTGCGCGACGGAACGAGCAGTACTTC. This gives the protein CAGSYGARRNEQYF.

V gene TRBV7-9 combines with J gene TRBJ2-4; 7 nucleotides agree with TRBD2. Gene TRBJ2-5 matches the end of the DNA better, so the J call may be wrong. This CDR3 has 15 residues. Germline values: CDR1 SEHNR, CDR2 FQNEAQ (reference sequence). The CDR3 region is CASSLDPSGGETQYF. In DNA, the CDR3 is TGTGCCAGCAGCTTAGACCCTAGCGGTGGAGAGACCCAGTACTTC.

The sample holds many counts of this clonotype. The rearrangement uses TRBV12-3 or TRBV12-4 and TRBJ2-1, with 7 bases that match TRBD2. This CDR3 region has 12 residues. The junction had 4 bases not matched to a gene; V was cut back by 7 bases and J by 7 bases. The CDR3 loop reads CASTLGGNEQFF. The CDR3 DNA reads TGTGCCAGCACCCTGGGGGGGAATGAGCAGTTCTTC.

This clonotype was counted only a few times. The chain recombines TRBV20-1 with TRBJ2-7; TRBD1 aligns across 7 bases. The junction had 6 bases not matched to a gene; V was cut back by 4 bases and J by 3 bases. The length of the CDR3 is 13 residues. Looked up from germline, CDR1 is DFQATT and CDR2 is SNEGSKA (reference sequence). The CDR3 is CSATGQVLYEQYF. CDR3 coding DNA: TGCAGTGCTACTGGACAGGTCCTCTACGAGCAGTACTTC.

As to this clonotype: Since a much larger clone is just one base distant, this may be a read error. This sequence joins TRBV11-2 and TRBJ1-1; D call uncertain. The CDR3 is made up of 13 amino acids. Per germline, CDR1 SGHAT and CDR2 FQNNGV. Deletions cut 5 bases from V and 1 base from J, with 8 bases between. DNA of the CDR3: TGTGCCAGCAGCCGGAACAGGAACACTGAAGCTTTCTTT. Protein product: CASSRNRNTEAFF.

The DNA for the CDR3 is TGCGCCAGCGCCCCCCAGGGACTTCTCGGTGAAGCTTTCTTC. It encodes CASAPQGLLGEAFF. The chain uses TRBV5-1 and TRBJ2-1; a possible D gene is TRBD2 (6 bases). V was shortened by 7 bases and J by 16 bases, with 27 bases between the two germline ends. This CDR3 has 14 residues. Germline V gene lookup returns CDR1 SGHRS and CDR2 YFSETQ.

The V gene is TRBV14, the J gene TRBJ1-2; 10 bases align to TRBD1. The trim removed 3 bases at V and 4 bases at J, leaving 8 bases unmatched. Germline CDR1 is SGHDN and CDR2 is FVKESK. The CDR3 runs 16 residues. The CDR3 loop reads CASSQRQGARSYGYTF. The DNA for the CDR3 is TGTGCCAGCAGCCAGAGACAGGGGGCGCGGAGCTATGGCTACACCTTC. The variable domain in full, completed from reference TRBV14 and TRBJ1-2, reads EAGVTQFPSHSVIEKGQTVTLRCDPISGHDNLYWYRRVMGKEIKFLLHFVKESKQDESGMPNNRFLAERTGGTYSTLKVQPAELEDSGVYFCASSQRQGARSYGYTFGSGTRLTVV.

This clonotype has only a few counts. V and J are TRBV5-1 and TRBJ1-1; D is undetermined. The CDR3 consists of 13 residues. Germline V lookup: CDR1 SGHRS, CDR2 YFSETQ. V lost 1 base and J 2 bases, leaving 6 bases between the germline ends. CDR3 coding DNA: TGCGCCAGCAGCTTGCAGGATAACACTGAAGCTTTCTTT. Protein product: CASSLQDNTEAFF.

The chain uses TRBV5-1 and TRBJ2-5; 10 bases are shared with TRBD2. V was pared by 4 bases and J by 4 bases, with 10 bases of the junction left unmatched. The CDR3 has 16 amino acids. From germline, CDR1 is SGHRS and CDR2 YFSETQ. CDR3 DNA: TGCGCCAGCAGCAATTCAGAGCGGGGGGGCCGAGAGACCCAGTACTTC. Translating it yields CASSNSERGGRETQYF. The complete variable domain, with remaining parts taken from reference TRBV5-1 and TRBJ2-5, reads KAGVTQTPRYLIKTRGQQVTLSCSPISGHRSVSWYQQTPGQGLQFLFEYFSETQRNKGNFPGRFSGRQFSNSRSEMNVSTLELGDSALYLCASSNSERGGRETQYFGPGTRLLVL.

This clonotype was counted a few times. The chain carries TRBV5-4 and TRBJ1-1, with a weak D call TRBD1 (5 bases). The CDR3 is 14 amino acids. The germline V and J ends were trimmed by 0 bases and 8 bases, with 14 bases remaining between them. The V gene's germline CDR1 is SGHNT and CDR2 YYREEE (reference sequence). In nucleotides, the CDR3 is TGTGCCAGCAGCTTGGGGGGCCTCTTCGCCGAAGCTTTCTTT. Translated, it gives CASSLGGLFAEAFF.

The chain recombines TRBV18 with TRBJ2-7; the D is unclear. V was shortened by 2 bases and J by 0 bases, with 8 bases between the two germline ends. Germline-derived CDR1 and CDR2 are KGHSH and LQKENI. The CDR3 sequence is 14 residues long. In DNA form, the CDR3 reads TGTGCCAGCTCACCAGCCACCCTCTCCTACGAGCAGTACTTC. The encoded protein is CASSPATLSYEQYF.

This sequence joins TRBV6-2 or TRBV6-3 and TRBJ1-2; D unresolved. Trimming cost V 7 bases and J 3 bases, with 15 bases left between them. The length of the CDR3 is 14 residues. Germline values: CDR1 MNHEY, CDR2 SVGEGT. This CDR3 is CASIGQGSDYGYTF. CDR3 bases: TGTGCCAGCATCGGCCAAGGGAGTGACTATGGCTACACCTTC.

The chain has TRBV11-2 and TRBJ2-5; D tentatively reads TRBD1 or TRBD2 (5 bases each). V dropped 5 bases and J dropped 6 bases, with 22 bases sitting between them. CDR3 length equals 16 residues. Germline CDR1 is SGHAT and CDR2 is FQNNGV. CDR3 sequence (DNA): TGTGCCAGCAGCCAAAGCAGGAACGTCGGGGCAAAGACCCAGTACTTC. Its protein product is CASSQSRNVGAKTQYF.

The table lists this clonotype with many counts. The chain couples TRBV4-1 to TRBJ2-7; 7 nucleotides align to TRBD2. Germline V gene lookup returns CDR1 MGHRA and CDR2 YSYEKL. J was trimmed by 0 bases and V by 0 bases; bases with no gene match: 8. This CDR3 has 17 residues. CDR3 in DNA: TGCGCCAGCAGCCAAGATCCCAGCGGGGTTATCTCCTACGAGCAGTACTTC. It encodes CASSQDPSGVISYEQYF.

Points on this clonotype: The germline gene is not matched at one end of the junction; a read error may be the cause. The chain joins TRBV28 to TRBJ2-5, with 7 bases identical to TRBD1. The CDR3 runs to 15 residues. Germline assignment: CDR1 MDHEN and CDR2 SYDVKM. The CDR3 DNA is TGTGCCAGCAGGCTCTACAGGGGCCTCCAAGAGGCCCAGTACTTC. As protein: CASRLYRGLQEAQYF. Full variable domain (missing parts from reference TRBV28 and TRBJ2-5): DVKVTQSSRYLVKRTGEKVFLECVQDMDHENMFWYRQDPGLGLRLIYFSYDVKMKEKGDIPEGYSVSREKKERFSLILESASTNQTSMYLCASRLYRGLQEAQYFGPGTRLLVL.

Concerning this clonotype itself: One base away lies a much larger clone, so this may be a sequencing read error. This rearrangement joins TRBV29-1 to TRBJ2-7; D is undetermined. The end of the DNA aligns better with TRBJ2-5, so the J call may be wrong. The germline CDR1 and CDR2 sequences are SQVTM and ANQGSEA. The CDR3 runs 14 residues. In DNA form, the CDR3 reads TGCAGCGTTGAGGATGACTGGGTTCGCGAGACCCAGTACTTC. The encoded protein is CSVEDDWVRETQYF.

The V and J genes are TRBV5-6 and TRBJ2-3; tentatively, D is TRBD2 (6 bases). V was cut by 3 bases and J by 2 bases, with 16 bases left in between. CDR3 length: 16 residues. Per the germline V gene, CDR1 is SGHDT and CDR2 is YYEEEE. In nucleotides, the CDR3 is TGTGCCAGCAGCTATGCCCTCGGGGGAACCACAGATACGCAGTATTTT. Its translation: CASSYALGGTTDTQYF.

This clonotype was counted only a few times. This sequence joins TRBV27 and TRBJ2-3, with D unresolved. CDR3 length: 13 amino acids. Germline V lookup: CDR1 MNHEY, CDR2 SMNVEV (reference sequence). The V end was cut by 7 bases, the J end by 6 bases, with 14 bases between. The CDR3 spells CASKFGDGDTQYF. The CDR3, as DNA: TGTGCCAGCAAATTCGGAGACGGGGATACGCAGTATTTT.

The rearrangement links TRBV9 to TRBJ2-1; 11 nucleotides line up with TRBD2. The V gene end was trimmed by 0 bases and the J gene end by 5 bases; junction bases not matched to a gene: 1. Germline CDR1 reads SGDLS; CDR2 reads YYNGEE. This CDR3 has 15 residues. Written as DNA, the CDR3 is TGTGCCAGCAGCGTAGGGGGACTAGCGGACAATGAGCAGTTCTTC. Translation gives CASSVGGLADNEQFF.

This clonotype has more than one count but fewer than ten. The rearrangement joins TRBV20-1 to TRBJ1-2; 7 positions agree with TRBD1. V was pared by 7 bases and J by 6 bases, with 11 bases of the junction left unmatched. CDR3 length: 13 residues. Germline V gene lookup returns CDR1 DFQATT and CDR2 SNEGSKA (reference sequence). The CDR3 region has the DNA TGCAGTGTCTTGACAGGGCTTATCGATGGCTACACCTTC. Amino acid sequence: CSVLTGLIDGYTF.

V and J are TRBV7-9 and TRBJ1-5, with a weak D call TRBD1 (5 bases). The V end was cut by 0 bases, the J end by 2 bases, with 17 bases between. Germline CDR1 SEHNR, CDR2 FQNEAQ (reference sequence). The CDR3 runs to 18 residues. The CDR3, as DNA: TGTGCCAGCAGCTTAGCGCACAGCCAGGGCTATGGCAATCAGCCCCAGCATTTT. Its translation: CASSLAHSQGYGNQPQHF. The full variable domain, in which reference TRBV7-9 and TRBJ1-5 provide the parts outside the CDR3, is DTGVSQNPRHKITKRGQNVTFRCDPISEHNRLYWYRQTLGQGPEFLTYFQNEAQLEKSRLLSDRFSAERPKGSFSTLEIQRTEQGDSAMYLCASSLAHSQGYGNQPQHFGDGTRLSIL.

The chain is built from TRBV5-5 and TRBJ2-5; D gene ambiguous. The CDR3 totals 12 residues. Per germline, CDR1 SGHKS and CDR2 YYEKEE (reference sequence). V was shortened by 1 base and J by 5 bases, with 6 bases between the two germline ends. This CDR3 reads CASSLYTETQYF. In DNA, the CDR3 is TGTGCCAGCAGCTTGTATACGGAGACCCAGTACTTC. The full variable domain, completed using reference TRBV5-5 and TRBJ2-5, is DAGVTQSPTHLIKTRGQQVTLRCSPISGHKSVSWYQQVLGQGPQFIFQYYEKEERGRGNFPDRFSARQFPNYSSELNVNALLLGDSALYLCASSLYTETQYFGPGTRLLVL.